This is a list of T cell receptor beta chains from one sample in a study of read filtering for tumor transcriptome and immune sequencing. TCRdb ran MiXCR on the reads and lists one entry per CDR3 protein. Seen here are roughly 90,000 distinct CDR3 sequences, 9% to 15% observed once, and the top ten hold about 15%. Sequenced input: a population of CD138-negative cells sorted from bone marrow. These TCRs come from a donor over 35 with multiple myeloma. Each CDR3 is given with its conserved first and last residue. D genes are given only for firm matches. Size is stated for part of the rows, as once, few or many counts, or as a class when the clone is expanded.

j_call v_call clone_size d_call cdr3_nt cdr3_aa
TRBJ1-4 TRBV29-1 many . TGCAGCGCCCAGGGAATTGGAAAACTGTTTTTT CSAQGIGKLFF
TRBJ1-6 TRBV12-3/TRBV12-4 many . TGTGCCAGCAGCCTTAACGACCATTCACCCCTCCACTTT CASSLNDHSPLHF
TRBJ2-7 TRBV4-1 many . TGCGCCAGCAGCCAAGAGTTTGGCTACGAGCAGTACTTC CASSQEFGYEQYF
TRBJ2-2 TRBV19 many . TGTGCCAGTTCCGCGGCGCCCTGGATTAACACCGGGGAGCTGTTTTTT CASSAAPWINTGELFF
TRBJ2-1 TRBV18 . . TGTGCCGGTTCACCCTCCGGGCCCTACAATGAGCAGTTCTTC CAGSPSGPYNEQFF
TRBJ2-3 TRBV7-9 many . TGTGCCAGCAGCTTAGTATCGATCGCAGATACGCAGTATTTT CASSLVSIADTQYF
TRBJ2-7 TRBV14 . . TGTGCCAGCAGCCAGGCGACAGTCCGAGGCGAGCAGTGCTTC CASSQATVRGEQCF
TRBJ2-6 TRBV23-1 many . TGCGCCAGCAGTCAATCGGGCCTCCCAGGGGCCAACGTCCTGACTTTC CASSQSGLPGANVLTF
TRBJ2-1 TRBV10-3 many . TGTGCCATCAGTGAGAGTATCAAGGACAATGAGCAGTTCTTC CAISESIKDNEQFF
TRBJ2-2 TRBV7-3 many . TGTGCCAGCAGCTTAAATAAGGGAGGCGGGGAGCTGTTTTTT CASSLNKGGGELFF
TRBJ1-1 TRBV12-3/TRBV12-4 many . TGTGCCAGCACCTTCAGGAGCGACCACACTGAAGCTTTCTTT CASTFRSDHTEAFF
TRBJ2-3 TRBV19 many . TGTGCCAGTAGACCGGACACCACAGATACGCAGTATTTT CASRPDTTDTQYF
TRBJ2-5 TRBV9 many . TGTGCCAGCAGCGTAGGGTCGGGAGTAGAGACCCAGTACTTC CASSVGSGVETQYF
TRBJ1-1 TRBV20-1 many . TGCAGTGCTAGAGATCGAATGGGTTACACTGAAGCTTTCTTT CSARDRMGYTEAFF
TRBJ2-7 TRBV20-1 many . TGCAGTGCCTCTTGGGGACTTAACTCCTACGAGCAGTACTTC CSASWGLNSYEQYF
TRBJ2-1 TRBV5-4 many . TGTGCCAGCAGCTTTCTAGGGGGGCTTTACAATGAGCAGTTCTTC CASSFLGGLYNEQFF
TRBJ2-5 TRBV6-6 . . TGTGCCAGCAGTTACGGGAGGCAGACCCAGTACTTC CASSYGRQTQYF
TRBJ2-5 TRBV29-1 many . TGCAGCGTTGACGGGGCGAGGGGAAAGGGACAAGAGACCCAGTACTTC CSVDGARGKGQETQYF
TRBJ1-1 TRBV23-1 . . TGCGCCAGCAGTCAATACGAGGGAAGGGTTTGTGGCACTGAAGCTTTCTTT CASSQYEGRVCGTEAFF
TRBJ2-5 TRBV3-1 many . TGTGCCAGCAGCCAAGACCGGCAGCAGACCCAGTACTTC CASSQDRQQTQYF
TRBJ2-1 TRBV29-1 many . TGCAGCGCCGGAGTAAACAATGAGCAGTTCTTC CSAGVNNEQFF
TRBJ2-7 TRBV7-9 many TRBD2 TGTGCCAGCAGCCCGATCTTCCTATCTAGCGGGAGGTTATACGAGCAGTACTTC CASSPIFLSSGRLYEQYF
TRBJ1-1 TRBV7-9 many TRBD1 TGTGCCAGCAGCCGTGACAGGGTTGGGGCTTTCTTT CASSRDRVGAFF
TRBJ2-1 TRBV27 many . TGTGCCAGCAGTTTAGTGAGGGGCTGGGAGCAGTTCTTC CASSLVRGWEQFF
TRBJ2-2 TRBV11-1 once . TGTGCCAGCAGCTCGGTGGGGGGCGTGGGGACCGGGGAGCTGTTTTTT CASSSVGGVGTGELFF
TRBJ2-6 TRBV19 many . TGTGCCAGTAATAAATATCCCGGCACGGCAGGGTCCCTCACGGGGGCCAACGTCCTGACTTTC CASNKYPGTAGSLTGANVLTF
TRBJ2-1 TRBV6-2/TRBV6-3 many . TGTGCCAGCAGTTACGGGGGAGTCCCCTACAATGAGCAGTTCTTC CASSYGGVPYNEQFF
TRBJ1-1 TRBV11-2 many . TGTGCCAGCAGCTTGGGACCGATGAATAAGAACACTGAAGCTTTCTTT CASSLGPMNKNTEAFF
TRBJ2-3 TRBV29-1 few . TGCAGCGGGGGGGAGGATACGCAGTATTTT CSGGEDTQYF
TRBJ2-5 TRBV20-1 many . TGCAGTGCTGATCAGCTGTACCAAGAGACCCAGTACTTC CSADQLYQETQYF
TRBJ2-1 TRBV12-3/TRBV12-4 . . TGTGCCAGCAGCAGCTGGGACGGCAAGCAGTTCTTC CASSSWDGKQFF
TRBJ1-1 TRBV5-1 many . TGCGCCAGCAATGGGAACACTGAAGCTTTCTTT CASNGNTEAFF
TRBJ2-7 TRBV5-1 many . TGCGCCAGCAGCTTCGAGCAGTCCCCCCTGGAGCAGTACTTC CASSFEQSPLEQYF
TRBJ2-7 TRBV9 many . TGTGCCAGCAGCCAAGAGTCCTCCTACGAGCAGTACTTC CASSQESSYEQYF
TRBJ2-7 TRBV14 many TRBD2 TGTGCCAGCAGCCCCGGGACTAGCGGGTACGAGCAGTACTTC CASSPGTSGYEQYF
TRBJ2-3 TRBV18 few TRBD2 TGTGCCAGCTCACCACCCGGACTAGCGGGCCTCACAGATACGCAGTATTTT CASSPPGLAGLTDTQYF
TRBJ1-5 TRBV19 . . TGTGCCAGTAGTATTCGTATAGTGGGGGGTAACAATCAGCCCCAGCATTTT CASSIRIVGGNNQPQHF
TRBJ2-3 TRBV29-1 many TRBD2 TGCAGCGTGACTAGCGGGAGAAGTGCAGATACGCAGTATTTT CSVTSGRSADTQYF